Following are 12 T cell receptor beta chains from one sample sequenced in a study of cytomegalovirus exposure and HLA in healthy donors. PCR employed 60 Vbeta and 13 Jbeta primers. Assay used: immunoSEQ multiplex PCR; TCRdb lists only in-frame clones, some missing. The sample lists roughly 250,000 clones; roughly two thirds were seen once. Sequencing used PBMCs. Every receptor here comes from a female donor in good health and CMV-seronegative.

The J gene is TRBJ2-5, the V gene TRBV27; D is uncertain. The CDR3 is made up of 13 amino acids. Germline lookup yields CDR1 MNHEY and CDR2 SMNVEV (reference sequence). The V gene lost 3 bases and the J gene lost 2 bases, with 7 bases spanning the gap. CDR3 residues: CASSLSGQETQYF. The CDR3 DNA is TGTGCCAGCAGTTTGTCCGGTCAAGAGACCCAGTACTTC.

The gene calls are TRBV5-1 and TRBJ2-7, with 10 nucleotides matching TRBD2. The V segment lost 4 bases and the J segment 4 bases; nucleotides outside the gene matches: 5. CDR3 length: 14 residues. Germline CDR1 is SGHRS and CDR2 is YFSETQ. CDR3 in amino acids: CASSQAGGLYEQYF. The DNA of the CDR3 is TGCGCCAGCAGCCAAGCGGGAGGGCTTTACGAGCAGTACTTC.

This rearrangement joins TRBV27 to TRBJ2-1; tentative D call: TRBD2 (6 bases). Germline lookup yields CDR1 MNHEY and CDR2 SMNVEV (reference sequence). The CDR3 sequence is 15 residues long. V lost 3 bases to trimming and J lost 6 bases, with 15 bases between them. The DNA of the CDR3 is TGTGCCAGCAGTTTTTCGGGAGTGGTCGGCAATGAGCAGTTCTTC. This encodes CASSFSGVVGNEQFF.

The chain has TRBV27 and TRBJ2-3; tentatively, D is TRBD2 (6 bases). Trimming shortened V by 5 bases and J by 4 bases, and 19 bases separated the two germline ends. In germline, CDR1 is MNHEY, CDR2 SMNVEV (reference sequence). CDR3 length equals 16 residues. CDR3 in amino acids: CASSPRWRETADTQYF. DNA for the CDR3: TGTGCCAGCAGTCCTCGCTGGCGGGAAACGGCAGATACGCAGTATTTT.

This clone came up once. The rearrangement joins TRBV7-8 to TRBJ2-7, with D perhaps TRBD1 (6 bases). The CDR3 covers 17 residues. Germline V gene lookup returns CDR1 SGHVS and CDR2 FQNEAQ. V lost 1 base, J lost 4 bases, and 20 bases lay in between. DNA for the CDR3: TGTGCCAGCAGCTTAGGTGGGGGCGGCTTATCAAGATACGAGCAGTACTTC. Its protein product is CASSLGGGGLSRYEQYF.

The chain combines TRBV30 with TRBJ1-6, with 7 bases that match TRBD1. The V and J ends lost 3 bases and 8 bases, in that order; junction bases with no gene match: 7. The length of the CDR3 is 14 residues. Germline loops: CDR1 GTSNPN, CDR2 SVGIG (reference sequence). CDR3: CAWRTGKKDSPLHF. CDR3 nucleotides: TGTGCCTGGAGGACAGGGAAAAAGGATTCACCCCTCCACTTT.

The chain recombines TRBV10-3 with TRBJ2-1; 10 bases map to TRBD2. Trimming at V came to 1 base and at J to 4 bases, leaving 4 bases not matched to a gene. The germline CDR1 and CDR2 sequences are ENHRY and SYGVKD. The CDR3 loop spans 16 amino acids. The CDR3 reads CAISEFGTSEYNEQFF. In DNA form, the CDR3 reads TGTGCCATCAGTGAGTTCGGGACTAGCGAATACAATGAGCAGTTCTTC.

On this clone itself: This sample also contains other DNA sequences that code for the same CDR3. This chain uses TRBV9 with TRBJ2-7; maybe TRBD2 (5 bases). CDR1 is SGDLS, CDR2 YYNGEE, per germline. The CDR3 has 14 residues. V gave up 3 bases and J gave up 2 bases, with 12 bases separating them. The CDR3 here is CASSAGLPTYEQYF. CDR3 bases: TGTGCCAGCAGCGCCGGACTTCCAACCTACGAGCAGTACTTC. The complete variable domain, with remaining parts taken from reference TRBV9 and TRBJ2-7, reads DSGVTQTPKHLITATGQRVTLRCSPRSGDLSVYWYQQSLDQGLQFLIQYYNGEERAKGNILERFSAQQFPDLHSELNLSSLELGDSALYFCASSAGLPTYEQYFGPGTRLTVT.

The gene calls are TRBV11-2 and TRBJ2-1; D ambiguous. CDR1 is SGHAT, CDR2 FQNNGV, per germline. V lost 4 bases and J 8 bases, leaving 15 bases between the germline ends. This CDR3 comprises 14 residues. For the CDR3, the DNA is TGTGCCAGCAGCTCGTTTGAGACTGGCGATGAGCAGTTCTTC. It specifies CASSSFETGDEQFF.

Details on this clone: Mismatch with germline at one junction end may stem from a read error. This chain joins TRBV7-9 and TRBJ1-1, with D unresolved. Germline CDR1 SEHNR, CDR2 FQNEAQ (reference sequence). The CDR3 runs to 15 residues. The CDR3 sequence: CSSIVPVGRSTEAFF. CDR3 coding DNA: TGTTCCAGCATCGTTCCGGTAGGGAGAAGCACTGAAGCTTTCTTT.

In DNA, the CDR3 is TGTGCCATCAGTGAAGGACTATCTGACACAGATACGCAGTATTTT. This gives the protein CAISEGLSDTDTQYF. The V call is TRBV10-3, the J call TRBJ2-3; tentative D call: TRBD2 (6 bases). The V gene lost 3 bases and the J gene lost 2 bases, with 12 bases spanning the gap. Germline CDR1 reads ENHRY; CDR2 reads SYGVKD. The CDR3 covers 15 residues.

The chain uses TRBV4-1 and TRBJ2-1, with 9 bases aligning to TRBD2. The CDR3 is 15 amino acids. Per germline, CDR1 MGHRA and CDR2 YSYEKL. V shed 1 base and J 6 bases; nucleotides not matched to a gene: 4. The CDR3 loop reads CASSQVGLAVNEQFF. Here the CDR3 DNA reads TGCGCCAGCAGCCAAGTGGGACTAGCAGTCAATGAGCAGTTCTTC.